These 5 T cell receptor beta chains were all obtained from the same sample, sequenced in a study of T cell clonotyping in hematopoietic cell transplantation (dated by TCRdb to the early 2020s). Library preparation employed the immunoSEQ multiplex PCR assay. The table comes from immuneACCESS by way of TCRdb, which keeps in-frame sequences with V and J called. Part of the clones is missing from these tables; in studies checked, under half for an unresolved V gene and the rest for unknown reasons. Here the sample has about 12,000 clones; roughly 87% occur a single time. The top ten clones comprise nearly 4% of the sample. The sample taken for sequencing was peripheral blood mononuclear cells. These receptors were taken from a human donor who either received an allogeneic hematopoietic cell transplant for a myeloid malignancy or was a related donor (not recorded which). Some clones in this sample may be carry-over from other donors' samples.

The chain uses TRBV7-9 and TRBJ2-7; perhaps D is TRBD1 or TRBD2 (5 bases each). Germline V CDR1 and CDR2: SEHNR, FQNEAQ (reference sequence). The ends were cut back, 5 bases at V and 0 bases at J, with 14 bases in the middle. There are 15 residues in the CDR3. This CDR3 reads CASSPSLGVSYEQYF. The DNA of the CDR3 is TGTGCCAGCAGCCCAAGCCTGGGGGTCTCCTACGAGCAGTACTTC.

A remark on this clone: An end of the junction does not agree with germline; a read error may underlie this. The chain joins TRBV7-7 to TRBJ2-1; D is possibly TRBD1 (7 bases). The CDR3 is made up of 13 amino acids. Germline V gene lookup returns CDR1 SSHAT and CDR2 FNYEAQ (reference sequence). The CDR3 DNA sequence: TGTGCTAGCAGCTCCCAGGGGGGTGGTGAGCAGTTCTTC. This translates into CASSSQGGGEQFF.

The V gene is TRBV18, the J gene TRBJ1-1; TRBD1 matches at 7 bases. Germline lookup yields CDR1 KGHSH and CDR2 LQKENI. The length of the CDR3 is 11 residues. V shed 6 bases, J shed 8 bases, and the junction held 3 bases outside the gene matches. The CDR3 bases are TGTGCCAGCTCCTCAGGGGGGGAAGCTTTCTTT. Translating gives CASSSGGEAFF.

V usage is TRBV18 and J usage is TRBJ1-5; tentatively, D is TRBD1 (6 bases). CDR3 length: 15 residues. CDR1 and CDR2 from the germline V gene are KGHSH and LQKENI. The ends were cut back, 3 bases at V and 1 base at J, with 10 bases in the middle. CDR3 protein: CASSPQTGSNQPQHF. DNA of the CDR3: TGTGCCAGCTCACCCCAGACAGGAAGCAATCAGCCCCAGCATTTT.

Written as DNA, the CDR3 is TGCGCCAGCAGCCAAACCGGGGCGAACACTGAAGCTTTCTTT. Translating gives CASSQTGANTEAFF. The chain employs TRBV5-1 and TRBJ1-1, with D possibly TRBD1 on 5 matching bases. Germline CDR1 and CDR2: SGHRS and YFSETQ. This CDR3 spans 14 amino acids. V was cut by 4 bases and J by 1 base, with 11 bases left in between.